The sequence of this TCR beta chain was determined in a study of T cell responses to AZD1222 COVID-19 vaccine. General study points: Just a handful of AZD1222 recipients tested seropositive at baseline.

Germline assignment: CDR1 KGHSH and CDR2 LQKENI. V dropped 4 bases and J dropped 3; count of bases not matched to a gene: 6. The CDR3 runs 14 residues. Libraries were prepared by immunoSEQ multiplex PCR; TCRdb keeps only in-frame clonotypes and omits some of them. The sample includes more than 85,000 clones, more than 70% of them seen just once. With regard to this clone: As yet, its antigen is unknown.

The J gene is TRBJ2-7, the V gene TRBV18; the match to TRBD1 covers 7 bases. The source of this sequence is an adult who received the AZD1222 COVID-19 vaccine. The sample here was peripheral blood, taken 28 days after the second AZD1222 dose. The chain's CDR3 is CASSLATGNYEQYF. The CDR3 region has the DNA TGTGCCAGCTCACTCGCGACAGGGAACTACGAGCAGTACTTC.